This TCR beta chain was sequenced for a study of blood T cells in healthy people across ages. The V end lost 1 base, the J end lost 7 bases, and 15 bases lay between the germline ends. Germline values: CDR1 SGHRS, CDR2 YFSETQ. There are 15 residues in the CDR3. Using a J-beta primer mix together with a sample-barcoded 5' primer, a second PCR was run for about 7 to 12 cycles. MiXCR was run by TCRdb on the 5' RACE reads, yielding one entry per CDR3 protein. Counted here are around 990,000 distinct CDR3 sequences, roughly two fifths occurring once; the ten biggest clones make up around 13%. This clonotype was seen just once. Its matching antigen is unknown. The draw of peripheral blood yielded ten milliliters from each donor. Whole-study results and caveats: The study regarded diversity estimates from one million T cells as underestimates.

This TCR was sampled from a man between 18 and 29 years old in good health. Input material: blood. This chain uses TRBV5-1 with TRBJ1-5; D gene uncertain. CDR3 protein: CASSLSHGVSQPQHF. The DNA for the CDR3 is TGCGCCAGCAGCTTGTCCCATGGGGTCTCCCAGCCCCAGCATTTT.